This TCR beta chain derives from a study of T cell responses to AZD1222 COVID-19 vaccine. Study-wide results and limits: At baseline, seropositivity was found in only six AZD1222 recipients.

This clone was recorded once. The antigen remains undetermined. Sequenced by immunoSEQ multiplex PCR; TCRdb stores in-frame clones only, minus some. The repertoire holds nearly 110,000 clones, with 80% to 95% as singletons. The sequencing here drew on peripheral blood, taken 28 days after the second AZD1222 dose. The sequence derives from an adult who received the AZD1222 COVID-19 vaccine.

This CDR3 reads CASSPTKGQGTGENQPQHF. The CDR3 region has the DNA TGTGCCAGCTCACCCACTAAGGGACAGGGAACTGGTGAGAATCAGCCCCAGCATTTT. The chain has TRBV18 and TRBJ1-5; 9 nucleotides align to TRBD1. Trimming cost V 3 bases and J 4 bases; bases outside gene matches: 16. Germline V gene data show CDR1 as KGHSH and CDR2 as LQKENI. This CDR3 has 19 amino acids.